What follows are 11 T cell receptor beta chains derived from one specimen sequenced in a study of Graves' ophthalmopathy and Graves' hyperthyroidism. RNA transcripts served as template for amplifying TCR beta CDR3 sequences. First-round RT-PCR with HTBI primers preceded a second-round multiplex PCR. TCRdb ran MiXCR on the multiplex PCR reads and lists one entry per CDR3 protein. The sample lists 400,000 to 500,000 distinct CDR3 sequences, roughly 21% occurring once. The sequenced material came from peripheral blood. The receptor set was obtained from a woman aged 18 to 35 with stable Graves' hyperthyroidism.

This clonotype came up a few times. Being one base from a much bigger clone, this may be a read error. The conserved closing phenylalanine or tryptophan is absent in this CDR3, likely reflecting a read error. This rearrangement joins TRBV7-2 to TRBJ2-6; a possible D gene is TRBD1 (7 bases). V lost 5 bases and J 2 bases, leaving 10 bases between the germline ends. Germline loops: CDR1 SGHTA, CDR2 FQGNSA. The CDR3 totals 15 residues. CDR3 protein: CASSPGGTGANVLTV. DNA for the CDR3: TGTGCCAGCAGCCCAGGGGGGACTGGGGCCAACGTCCTGACTGTC.

This clonotype was seen repeatedly, ten times or more. V usage is TRBV3-1 and J usage is TRBJ2-7; D possibly corresponds to TRBD2 (5 bases). V shed 3 bases and J shed 3 bases, with 15 bases lying between them. There are 15 residues in the CDR3. The germline CDR1 and CDR2 sequences are LGHDT and YNNKEL (reference sequence). The CDR3 DNA reads as TGTGCCAGCAGCCATCACGGGAATCAGGTCTACGAGCAGTACTTC. Its protein product is CASSHHGNQVYEQYF.

The rearrangement uses TRBV6-2 or TRBV6-3 and TRBJ2-5; tentatively, D is TRBD2 (7 bases). CDR3 size: 15 residues. Looked up from germline, CDR1 is MNHEY and CDR2 is SVGEGT. V was trimmed by 6 bases and J by 6 bases, leaving 20 bases between them. This CDR3 reads CASSLGGWGPKTQYF. The CDR3 nucleotides read TGTGCCAGCAGCCTCGGGGGGTGGGGGCCCAAGACCCAGTACTTC.

This clonotype was detected ten times or more. The J gene is TRBJ2-5, the V gene TRBV28; D assignment may be TRBD1 or TRBD2 (6 bases each). With 5 bases removed from V and 5 bases from J, the gap between germline ends came to 18 bases. The germline CDR1 and CDR2 sequences are MDHEN and SYDVKM. The CDR3 sequence is 15 residues long. The CDR3 region is CASSGGLHPDETQYF. The CDR3 region has the DNA TGTGCCAGCAGTGGGGGGCTTCACCCGGATGAGACCCAGTACTTC.

On this clonotype itself: At one of its ends the junction is not consistent with the germline gene, which may arise from a read error. V is TRBV6-1 and J is TRBJ2-4, with a tentative D call TRBD2 (5 bases). Germline-derived CDR1 and CDR2 are MNHNS and SASEGT. This CDR3 comprises 12 residues. CDR3 coding DNA: TGTGCGTTTTTGGCTCCCGGGAACATTAAGTACTTC. Amino acids: CAFLAPGNIKYF.

This clonotype was seen ten or more times. The J gene is TRBJ1-5, the V gene TRBV24-1, with no clear D. The V gene's germline CDR1 is KGHDR and CDR2 SFDVKD. The CDR3 loop spans 14 amino acids. V lost 4 bases and J lost 3, with 9 bases in between. The DNA of the CDR3 is TGTGCCACCAGTGACCCTGGCATCAATCAGCCCCAGCATTTT. Translated, it gives CATSDPGINQPQHF.

This chain uses TRBV7-8 with TRBJ1-2, with D perhaps matching TRBD1 (6 bases). The CDR3 loop spans 14 amino acids. Germline values: CDR1 SGHVS, CDR2 FQNEAQ. Deletions cut 0 bases from V and 8 bases from J, with 13 bases between. CDR3 region: CASSLAITGLGYTF. DNA for the CDR3: TGTGCCAGCAGCTTAGCGATCACAGGGTTGGGCTACACCTTC.

This clonotype was detected many times. This sequence joins TRBV20-1 and TRBJ2-7, with 7 positions matching TRBD2. Germline CDR1 DFQATT, CDR2 SNEGSKA (reference sequence). V lost 3 bases, J lost 7 bases, and 12 bases stayed unmatched. The length of the CDR3 is 14 residues. The CDR3 sequence is CSARLAGEPGEQYF. CDR3 DNA: TGCAGTGCTAGGCTGGCGGGAGAGCCGGGGGAGCAGTACTTC.

This clonotype was seen a few times. The chain is built from TRBV4-2 and TRBJ2-2; maybe TRBD2 (5 bases). This CDR3 region has 15 residues. V dropped 4 bases and J dropped 0 bases, with 9 bases sitting between them. Germline V gene sequence: CDR1 LGHNA, CDR2 YNFKEQ. The CDR3 region has the DNA TGTGCCAGCAGCCGGGTTAGCGCGAACACCGGGGAGCTGTTTTTT. Translated: CASSRVSANTGELFF.

At least ten counts were recorded for this clonotype. The CDR3 here is CSVEDLREQAQAFF. Written as DNA, the CDR3 is TGCAGCGTTGAAGATCTAAGGGAGCAGGCTCAAGCTTTCTTT. This rearrangement joins TRBV29-1 to TRBJ1-1; D is ambiguous. The CDR3 consists of 14 residues. The germline CDR1 and CDR2 sequences are SQVTM and ANQGSEA. V was shortened by 0 bases and J by 9 bases, with 17 bases between the two germline ends.

The chain carries TRBV20-1 and TRBJ2-5; D possibly corresponds to TRBD1 (5 bases). Germline V gives CDR1 DFQATT, CDR2 SNEGSKA (reference sequence). The CDR3 spans 13 residues. The V end was cut by 5 bases, the J end by 10 bases, with 20 bases between. The CDR3 is CSALDGPQGGQYF. Here the CDR3 DNA reads TGCAGTGCTCTAGACGGGCCCCAGGGTGGCCAGTACTTC.